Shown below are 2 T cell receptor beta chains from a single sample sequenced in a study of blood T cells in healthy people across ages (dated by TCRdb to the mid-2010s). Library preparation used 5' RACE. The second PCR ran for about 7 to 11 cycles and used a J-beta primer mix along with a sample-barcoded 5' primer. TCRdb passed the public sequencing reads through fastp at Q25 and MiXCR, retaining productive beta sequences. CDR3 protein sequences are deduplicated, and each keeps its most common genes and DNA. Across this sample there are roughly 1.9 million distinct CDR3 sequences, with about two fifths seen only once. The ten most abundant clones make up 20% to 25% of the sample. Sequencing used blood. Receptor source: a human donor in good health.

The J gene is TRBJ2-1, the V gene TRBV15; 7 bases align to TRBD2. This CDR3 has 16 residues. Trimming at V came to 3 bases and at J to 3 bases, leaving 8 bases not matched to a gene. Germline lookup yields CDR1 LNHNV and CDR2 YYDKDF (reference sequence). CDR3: CATSSKRDSLYNEQFF. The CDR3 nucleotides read TGTGCCACCAGCAGTAAGCGGGACTCCCTCTACAATGAGCAGTTCTTC. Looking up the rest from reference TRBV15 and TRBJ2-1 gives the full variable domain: DAMVIQNPRYQVTQFGKPVTLSCSQTLNHNVMYWYQQKSSQAPKLLFHYYDKDFNNEADTPDNFQSRRPNTSFCFLDIRSPGLGDTAMYLCATSSKRDSLYNEQFFGPGTRLTVL.

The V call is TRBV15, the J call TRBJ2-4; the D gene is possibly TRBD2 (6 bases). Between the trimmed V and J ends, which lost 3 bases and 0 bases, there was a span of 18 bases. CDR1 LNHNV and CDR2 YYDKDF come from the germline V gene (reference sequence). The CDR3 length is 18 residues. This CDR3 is CATSRLIEGGLAKNIQYF. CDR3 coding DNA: TGTGCCACCAGCAGGCTTATAGAGGGAGGTCTAGCCAAAAACATTCAGTACTTC. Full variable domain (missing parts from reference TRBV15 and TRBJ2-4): DAMVIQNPRYQVTQFGKPVTLSCSQTLNHNVMYWYQQKSSQAPKLLFHYYDKDFNNEADTPDNFQSRRPNTSFCFLDIRSPGLGDTAMYLCATSRLIEGGLAKNIQYFGAGTRLSVL.